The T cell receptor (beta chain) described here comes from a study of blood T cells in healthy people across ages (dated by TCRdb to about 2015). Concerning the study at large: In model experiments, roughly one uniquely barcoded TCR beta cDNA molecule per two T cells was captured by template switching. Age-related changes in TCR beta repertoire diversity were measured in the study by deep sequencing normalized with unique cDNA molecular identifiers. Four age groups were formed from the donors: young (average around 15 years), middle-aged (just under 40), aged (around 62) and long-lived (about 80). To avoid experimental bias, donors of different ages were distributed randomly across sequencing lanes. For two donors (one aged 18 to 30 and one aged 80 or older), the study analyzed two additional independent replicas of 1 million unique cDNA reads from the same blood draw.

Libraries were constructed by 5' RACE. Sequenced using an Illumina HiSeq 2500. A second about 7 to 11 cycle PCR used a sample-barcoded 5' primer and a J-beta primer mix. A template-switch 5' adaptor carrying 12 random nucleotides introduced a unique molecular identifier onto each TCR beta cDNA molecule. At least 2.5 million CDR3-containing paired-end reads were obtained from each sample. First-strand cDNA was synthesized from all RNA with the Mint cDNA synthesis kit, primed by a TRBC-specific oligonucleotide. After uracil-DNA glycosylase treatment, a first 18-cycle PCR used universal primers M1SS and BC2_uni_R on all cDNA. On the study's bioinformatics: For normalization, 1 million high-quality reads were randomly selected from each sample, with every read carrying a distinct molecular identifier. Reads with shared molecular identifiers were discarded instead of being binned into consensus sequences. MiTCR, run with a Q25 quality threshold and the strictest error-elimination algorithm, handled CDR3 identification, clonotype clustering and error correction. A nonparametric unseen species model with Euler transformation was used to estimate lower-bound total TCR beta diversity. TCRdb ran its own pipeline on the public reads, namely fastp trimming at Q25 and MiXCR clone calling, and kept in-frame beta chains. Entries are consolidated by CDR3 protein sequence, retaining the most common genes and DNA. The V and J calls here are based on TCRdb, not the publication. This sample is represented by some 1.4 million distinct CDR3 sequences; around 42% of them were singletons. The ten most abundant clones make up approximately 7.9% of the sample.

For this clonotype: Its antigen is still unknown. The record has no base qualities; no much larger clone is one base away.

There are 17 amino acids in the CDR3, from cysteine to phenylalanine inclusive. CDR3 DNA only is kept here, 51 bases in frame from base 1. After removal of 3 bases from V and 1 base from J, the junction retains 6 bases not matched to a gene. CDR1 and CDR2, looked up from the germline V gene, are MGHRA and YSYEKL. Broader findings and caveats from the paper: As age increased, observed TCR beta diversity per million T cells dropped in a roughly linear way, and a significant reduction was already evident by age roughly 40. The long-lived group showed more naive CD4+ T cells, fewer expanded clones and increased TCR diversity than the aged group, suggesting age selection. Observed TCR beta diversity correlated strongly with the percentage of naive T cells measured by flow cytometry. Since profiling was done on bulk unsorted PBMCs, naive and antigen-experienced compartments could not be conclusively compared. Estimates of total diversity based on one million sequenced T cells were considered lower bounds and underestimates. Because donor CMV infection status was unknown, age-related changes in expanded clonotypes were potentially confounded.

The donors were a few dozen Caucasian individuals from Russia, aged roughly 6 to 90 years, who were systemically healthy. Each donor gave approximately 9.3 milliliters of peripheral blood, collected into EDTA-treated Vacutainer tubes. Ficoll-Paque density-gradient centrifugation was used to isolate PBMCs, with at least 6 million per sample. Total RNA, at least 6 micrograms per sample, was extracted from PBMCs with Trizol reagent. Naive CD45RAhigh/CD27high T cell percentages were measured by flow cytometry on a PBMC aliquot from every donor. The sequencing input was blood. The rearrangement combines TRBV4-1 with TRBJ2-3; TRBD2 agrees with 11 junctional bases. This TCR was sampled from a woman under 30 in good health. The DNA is TGCGCCAGCAGCCATGTCGGACTAGCGGGCGGCACAGATACGCAGTATTTT. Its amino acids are CASSHVGLAGGTDTQYF.